This is a list of T cell receptor beta chains from one sample in a study of glioma-infiltrating T cells. A single record per CDR3 protein comes from TCRdb applying MiXCR to the multiplex PCR reads. In the table there are under 200,000 distinct CDR3 sequences, approximately 40% of which are singletons. Sequenced material: glioma tissue, nonneoplastic brain tissue, or PBMCs (not recorded which). The receptors derive from a human donor with low-grade glioma or glioblastoma, undergoing nonglioma brain surgery, or in good health (not recorded which). CDR3s include the opening cysteine and the closing phenylalanine or tryptophan. The D gene is left open where the match is weak. Clone size is not always given. Where it is, it says once, few, many or a class for expanded clones.

17 | TRBJ2-1 | many | - | TRBV27 | CASSLYGRRSSYNEQFF | TGTGCCAGCAGTTTATACGGGAGAAGGAGCTCCTACAATGAGCAGTTCTTC
13 | TRBJ1-1 | once | - | TRBV29-1 | CSVGEGFRTEAFF | TGCAGCGTTGGGGAAGGCTTTAGAACTGAAGCTTTCTTT
18 | TRBJ2-5 | many | TRBD2 | TRBV6-1 | CASSDRTAGLEGQETQYF | TGTGCCAGCAGTGACCGGACCGCCGGACTAGAGGGCCAAGAGACCCAGTACTTC
14 | TRBJ2-7 | many | - | TRBV27 | CASSFRSGTYEQYF | TGTGCCAGCAGTTTTCGTAGCGGAACCTACGAGCAGTACTTC
14 | TRBJ2-7 | - | TRBD1 | TRBV6-2/TRBV6-3 | CASSLDRGRGEQYF | TGTGCCAGCAGCCTGGACAGGGGGCGAGGCGAGCAGTACTTC
11 | TRBJ2-1 | many | - | TRBV28 | CASSPYGEQFF | TGTGCCAGCAGCCCCTACGGTGAGCAGTTCTTC
15 | TRBJ1-1 | many | TRBD1 | TRBV6-6 | CASSYSFTGQSEAFF | TGTGCCAGCAGTTACTCATTTACGGGACAGTCTGAAGCTTTCTTT
15 | TRBJ2-5 | - | TRBD1 | TRBV19 | CASSSRTGPQETQYF | TGTGCCAGTAGTTCACGGACAGGACCACAAGAGACCCAGTACTTC
13 | TRBJ2-7 | - | - | TRBV28 | CASSTPFRDEQYF | TGTGCCAGCAGTACGCCCTTCAGGGACGAGCAGTACTTC
14 | TRBJ2-7 | - | - | TRBV10-3 | CAISDFAAKNEQYF | TGTGCCATCAGTGACTTCGCGGCTAAGAACGAGCAGTACTTC
14 | TRBJ1-1 | - | - | TRBV12-3/TRBV12-4 | CASSSDLQNTEAFF | TGTGCCAGCAGTTCGGACCTACAGAACACTGAAGCTTTCTTT
15 | TRBJ2-5 | many | - | TRBV15 | CATSTDRTVPETQYF | TGTGCCACCAGCACTGACAGGACAGTTCCAGAGACCCAGTACTTC
13 | TRBJ1-3 | many | - | TRBV19 | CASKPDSGNTIYF | TGTGCCAGTAAACCCGACTCTGGAAACACCATATATTTT
13 | TRBJ1-1 | - | TRBD1 | TRBV29-1 | CSTRTGENTEAFF | TGCAGCACCCGGACAGGGGAGAACACTGAAGCTTTCTTT
15 | TRBJ2-3 | - | TRBD2 | TRBV19 | CASSTTSGFTDAQYF | TGTGCCAGTAGCACCACTAGCGGGTTCACAGATGCGCAGTATTTT
14 | TRBJ1-1 | - | TRBD1 | TRBV2 | CASSQDRASTEAFF | TGTGCCAGCAGTCAGGACAGGGCTTCCACTGAAGCTTTCTTT
16 | TRBJ2-2 | few | TRBD1 | TRBV7-2 | CASRNRGQGNTGELFF | TGTGCCAGCCGAAACAGGGGACAGGGAAACACCGGGGAGCTGTTTTTT
15 | TRBJ1-4 | few | TRBD1 | TRBV7-2 | CASSPPGQSNEKLFF | TGTGCCAGCAGCCCGCCGGGACAGAGTAATGAAAAACTGTTTTTT
14 | TRBJ2-1 | - | TRBD1 | TRBV2 | CASGGQGMFYEQFF | TGTGCCAGCGGGGGACAGGGGATGTTCTACGAGCAGTTCTTC
15 | TRBJ2-1 | - | TRBD2 | TRBV5-1 | CARSGTSGRANEQFF | TGCGCCAGAAGCGGGACTAGCGGGAGGGCCAATGAGCAGTTCTTC
14 | TRBJ2-1 | - | - | TRBV2 | CASSEWTDYNEQFF | TGTGCCAGCAGTGAATGGACAGATTACAATGAGCAGTTCTTC
16 | TRBJ2-1 | - | TRBD1 | TRBV24-1 | CATSDPGQARSNEQFF | TGTGCCACCAGTGATCCCGGACAGGCGAGAAGCAATGAGCAGTTCTTC
13 | TRBJ2-1 | few | - | TRBV7-9 | CASSLARDGEQFF | TGTGCCAGCAGCTTAGCCCGGGACGGTGAGCAGTTCTTC
17 | TRBJ2-2 | - | TRBD1 | TRBV19 | CASSIFTGTGNTGEMFF | TGTGCCAGTAGTATCTTCACCGGGACAGGGAACACAGGGGAGATGTTTTTT
13 | TRBJ1-6 | - | - | TRBV7-9 | CASSLPDSSPLHF | TGTGCCAGCAGCTTGCCCGACTCTTCACCCCTCCACTTT
13 | TRBJ1-1 | many | - | TRBV2 | CASSVRVGTEAFF | TGTGCCAGCAGTGTTAGGGTCGGCACTGAAGCTTTCTTT
13 | TRBJ2-5 | - | - | TRBV20-1 | CSAGETGRETQYF | TGCAGTGCTGGAGAGACAGGCCGAGAGACCCAGTACTTC
15 | TRBJ2-1 | many | - | TRBV20-1 | CSARDAGITYNEQFF | TGCAGTGCTAGAGATGCAGGTATTACCTACAATGAGCAGTTCTTC
15 | TRBJ2-1 | many | - | TRBV20-1 | CSARVKEGVGNEQFF | TGCAGTGCTAGAGTGAAGGAGGGAGTGGGTAATGAGCAGTTCTTC
15 | TRBJ1-1 | - | - | TRBV18 | CASSLGGQANTEAFF | TGTGCCAGCTCACTAGGGGGGCAGGCGAACACTGAAGCTTTCTTT
18 | TRBJ2-2 | few | TRBD2 | TRBV27 | CASSFSGMTSVLTGELFF | TGTGCCAGCAGTTTTTCCGGAATGACTAGCGTACTGACCGGGGAGCTGTTTTTT
12 | TRBJ1-1 | few | - | TRBV29-1 | CSVVSRGPEAFF | TGCAGCGTTGTTTCCAGGGGCCCTGAAGCTTTCTTT
14 | TRBJ2-5 | few | TRBD2 | TRBV29-1 | CSGRRLREGETQYF | TGCAGCGGGAGGCGACTCCGGGAGGGAGAGACCCAGTACTTC
14 | TRBJ1-1 | few | - | TRBV30 | CAWANDGTYTEAFF | TGTGCCTGGGCGAACGATGGGACCTACACTGAAGCTTTCTTT
14 | TRBJ2-1 | - | TRBD1 | TRBV7-9 | CASSLRTGDNEQFF | TGTGCCAGCAGCTTGAGGACAGGGGACAATGAGCAGTTCTTC
12 | TRBJ2-3 | - | - | TRBV24-1 | CATSRDRHTQYF | TGTGCCACCAGTCGGGATCGCCATACGCAGTATTTT
13 | TRBJ1-1 | - | - | TRBV27 | CASSFRLKTGAFF | TGTGCCAGCAGTTTTCGATTGAAAACTGGAGCTTTCTTT
14 | TRBJ2-1 | many | - | TRBV6-1 | CASRKWDGYNEQFF | TGTGCCAGCAGAAAATGGGACGGATACAATGAGCAGTTCTTC
16 | TRBJ1-3 | - | - | TRBV4-1 | CASSQDWGNSRNTIYF | TGCGCCAGCAGCCAAGATTGGGGAAACTCTAGAAACACCATATATTTT
15 | TRBJ1-2 | - | - | TRBV4-2 | CASSPRGSADYGYTF | TGTGCCAGCAGCCCAAGGGGGTCCGCGGACTATGGCTACACCTTC
16 | TRBJ1-5 | many | TRBD1 | TRBV28 | CASRPATGYLYQPQHF | TGTGCCAGCAGGCCTGCGACAGGGTATTTGTATCAGCCCCAGCATTTT